The next 8 T cell receptor beta chains were all read from a single sample in a study of a mutant IDH1 vaccine in newly diagnosed glioma. Measured with immunoSEQ multiplex PCR; TCRdb has only the in-frame clones, and not every one. The table includes fewer than 45,000 clones, 84% detected once. The antigens for these receptors are not known. Time point given: week 11, during vaccination. Vaccination used 300 ug of mutant IDH1 20-mer peptide per dose, with topical imiquimod. The sequencing used PBMCs, collected from a glioma patient whose treatment included an IDH1 peptide vaccine. The source is a man aged 35-49 years with glioma.

CDR3 nucleotides: TGCGCCAGCAGCCAATCACCCGTGGGGAGGGGTTTAGAGGGAAAACTGTTTTTT. Translation gives CASSQSPVGRGLEGKLFF. The chain joins TRBV4-3 to TRBJ1-4, with TRBD1 as a possible D gene (5 bases). Germline lookup yields CDR1 LGHNA and CDR2 YSLEER. This CDR3 has 18 residues. Trimming cost V 2 bases and J 10 bases, with 26 bases left between them.

The chain is built from TRBV5-1 and TRBJ2-1; D might be TRBD2 (6 bases). The CDR3 is made up of 13 amino acids. With 0 bases removed from V and 8 bases from J, the gap between germline ends came to 9 bases. Germline CDR1 is SGHRS and CDR2 is YFSETQ. The CDR3 sequence is CASSLVLADEQFF. The CDR3 DNA reads TGCGCCAGCAGCTTGGTACTAGCCGATGAGCAGTTCTTC. Supplemented by reference TRBV5-1 and TRBJ2-1, the full variable domain reads KAGVTQTPRYLIKTRGQQVTLSCSPISGHRSVSWYQQTPGQGLQFLFEYFSETQRNKGNFPGRFSGRQFSNSRSEMNVSTLELGDSALYLCASSLVLADEQFFGPGTRLTVL.

The chain couples TRBV5-6 to TRBJ2-7; 7 positions agree with TRBD1. The length of the CDR3 is 16 residues. CDR1 is SGHDT, CDR2 YYEEEE, per germline. V lost 2 bases, J lost 2 bases, and 10 bases stayed unmatched. As DNA, the CDR3 is TGTGCCAGCAGCTTCAGATTCGGGACAGCTCCCTACGAGCAGTACTTC. Amino acids: CASSFRFGTAPYEQYF. The full variable domain, its missing parts supplied by reference TRBV5-6 and TRBJ2-7, is DAGVTQSPTHLIKTRGQQVTLRCSPKSGHDTVSWYQQALGQGPQFIFQYYEEEERQRGNFPDRFSGHQFPNYSSELNVNALLLGDSALYLCASSFRFGTAPYEQYFGPGTRLTVT.

The rearrangement uses TRBV19 and TRBJ2-5, with D hard to call. V was pared by 3 bases and J by 0 bases, with 5 bases between. Germline V CDR1 and CDR2: LNHDA, SQIVND (reference sequence). The CDR3 is 13 residues long. The CDR3 loop reads CASSIRDQETQYF. The CDR3 region has the DNA TGTGCCAGTAGTATCAGAGACCAAGAGACCCAGTACTTC.

The chain recombines TRBV21-1 with TRBJ1-1. TRBV21-1 represents a pseudogene. The CDR3 totals 19 residues. CDR3 in amino acids: CASSKRASRTEHMNTEAFF. CDR3 nucleotide sequence: TGTGCCAGCAGCAAAAGGGCCAGCAGGACCGAACACATGAACACTGAAGCTTTCTTT.

This chain joins TRBV2 and TRBJ1-2; tentatively, D is TRBD1 (6 bases). The CDR3 length is 14 residues. The V end lost 6 bases, the J end lost 7 bases, and 18 bases lay between the germline ends. Germline assignment: CDR1 SNHLY and CDR2 FYNNEI. CDR3 sequence: CASRNRVSRLGYTF. The CDR3 DNA is TGTGCCAGCAGAAACAGGGTGTCCCGACTTGGCTACACCTTC.

The V call is TRBV9, the J call TRBJ2-5; 10 positions agree with TRBD1. Looked up from germline, CDR1 is SGDLS and CDR2 is YYNGEE. The CDR3 is 15 residues long. V lost 3 bases and J lost 3; bases outside the gene matches: 5. This chain's CDR3 is CASSARGQGEETQYF. As DNA, the CDR3 is TGTGCCAGCAGCGCTAGAGGACAGGGGGAAGAGACCCAGTACTTC.

Of note for this clone: Germline is not matched at one junction end, which may reflect a read error. The chain combines TRBV29-1 with TRBJ1-2; the match to TRBD1 covers 10 bases. The germline CDR1 and CDR2 sequences are SQVTM and ANQGSEA. The CDR3 totals 12 residues. CDR3 DNA: TGCAGCGTGGAAGGGACAGGGGAGGGCTACACCTTC. Its translation is CSVEGTGEGYTF.